The clone carrying this TCR beta chain was recorded many times. Its specificity is unknown. The entry originates in a study of glioma-infiltrating T cells. Study-wide results and limits: CDR3 overlap between tissue and blood was very small. Non-neoplastic patients had below-expected tissue-blood divergence, while all gliomas exceeded expectation.

V was clipped by 3 bases and J by 9 bases; unmatched bases: 10. From germline, CDR1 is MDHEN and CDR2 SYDVKM. CDR3 size: 15 residues. The iRepertoire nested amplicon-rescue multiplex PCR amplified TCR alpha and beta CDR3s from RNA. For one-step reverse transcription and amplification, 100-400 ng of tissue mRNA or PBMC total RNA was used. TCRdb ran MiXCR on the multiplex PCR reads and lists one entry per CDR3 protein. Among approximately 110,000 distinct CDR3 sequences listed, 20% to 30% were seen once. This sequence originates from a human donor with low-grade glioma or glioblastoma, undergoing nonglioma brain surgery, or in good health (not recorded which). Specimen: glioma tissue, nonneoplastic brain tissue, or PBMCs (not recorded which). The chain has TRBV28 and TRBJ2-1; 8 bases align to TRBD2. The CDR3 reads CASSFFSSGLIEQFF. The CDR3 DNA reads as TGTGCCAGCAGTTTCTTCTCTAGCGGGTTGATTGAGCAGTTCTTC.